Listed below are T cell receptor beta chains from one sample, sequenced in a study of T cells in localized non-small cell lung cancer. TCRdb's table, derived via immunoSEQ multiplex PCR, lists solely in-frame clones and lacks some. The data contain about 33,000 clones, about 90% of them singletons. This specimen was peripheral blood mononuclear cells, taken before any cancer treatment. The receptors were gathered from a man between 40 and 69 years old with stage III lung adenocarcinoma. CDR3s include the opening cysteine and the closing phenylalanine or tryptophan. Each record gives: J gene, D gene, V gene, clone size, CDR3 length, CDR3 DNA, CDR3 protein. D genes are given only for firm matches. A row's size may be missing; if present it is once, few, many or a size class.

j_gene: TRBJ1-2; d_gene: NA; v_gene: TRBV4-2; abundance: NA; len: 12; CDR3nt: TGTGCCAGCAGCCAAGAAAACTATGGCTACACCTTC; CDR3aa: CASSQENYGYTF
j_gene: TRBJ1-4; d_gene: NA; v_gene: TRBV11-3; abundance: NA; len: 16; CDR3nt: TGTGCCAGCAGTTCGACTTTTGGGTTTGGGAATGAAAAACTGTTTTTT; CDR3aa: CASSSTFGFGNEKLFF
j_gene: TRBJ2-7; d_gene: NA; v_gene: TRBV19; abundance: NA; len: 15; CDR3nt: TGTGCCAGTACCGAGCGAGGACACTCCTTAGGGGAGCAGTACTTC; CDR3aa: CASTERGHSLGEQYF
j_gene: TRBJ2-1; d_gene: NA; v_gene: TRBV7-2; abundance: NA; len: 15; CDR3nt: TGTGCCAGCAGCTTAGTCCCTAGCGTTTACAATGAGCAGTTCTTC; CDR3aa: CASSLVPSVYNEQFF
j_gene: TRBJ1-6; d_gene: NA; v_gene: TRBV9; abundance: few; len: 15; CDR3nt: TGTGCCAGCAGCGTAGAGGGACTTTTCCAGTCACCCCTCCACTTT; CDR3aa: CASSVEGLFQSPLHF
j_gene: TRBJ2-3; d_gene: NA; v_gene: TRBV9; abundance: NA; len: 12; CDR3nt: TGTGCCAGCAGCGTAGTTCAAGATACGCAGTATTTT; CDR3aa: CASSVVQDTQYF
j_gene: TRBJ1-3; d_gene: NA; v_gene: TRBV11-2; abundance: NA; len: 16; CDR3nt: TGTGCCAGCAGCTTAGATATATCAGGGATTGGAAACACCATATATTTT; CDR3aa: CASSLDISGIGNTIYF
j_gene: TRBJ2-1; d_gene: NA; v_gene: TRBV4-3; abundance: NA; len: 16; CDR3nt: TGCGCCAGCAGCCAAGGGGTAGGGGTGGGGGACAATGAGCAGTTCTTC; CDR3aa: CASSQGVGVGDNEQFF
j_gene: TRBJ2-5; d_gene: NA; v_gene: TRBV21-1; abundance: NA; len: 13; CDR3nt: TGTGCCAGCAGCAGGGACCTACAAGAGACCCAGTACTTC; CDR3aa: CASSRDLQETQYF
j_gene: TRBJ2-1; d_gene: NA; v_gene: TRBV5-1; abundance: NA; len: 14; CDR3nt: TGCGCCAGCAGCTTGGAGGCCTCGGCGGGTGAGCAGTTCTTC; CDR3aa: CASSLEASAGEQFF
j_gene: TRBJ2-3; d_gene: NA; v_gene: TRBV15; abundance: NA; len: 14; CDR3nt: TGTGCCACCAGCAGTGGGATAAGCACAGATACGCAGTATTTT; CDR3aa: CATSSGISTDTQYF
j_gene: TRBJ1-1; d_gene: NA; v_gene: TRBV18; abundance: NA; len: 17; CDR3nt: TGTGCCAGCTCACCACCCGGCAGGGGTCAAGGGAACACTGAAGCTTTCTTT; CDR3aa: CASSPPGRGQGNTEAFF
j_gene: TRBJ2-7; d_gene: TRBD2; v_gene: TRBV5-4; abundance: once; len: 14; CDR3nt: TGTGCCAGCAGCTTGGGGGGGGGAGTCTACGAGCAGTACTTC; CDR3aa: CASSLGGGVYEQYF
j_gene: TRBJ2-7; d_gene: TRBD2; v_gene: TRBV7-3; abundance: NA; len: 15; CDR3nt: TGTGCCAGCAGCTTAACGTCTGCGGGGGGCTACGAGCAGTACTTC; CDR3aa: CASSLTSAGGYEQYF
j_gene: TRBJ1-2; d_gene: NA; v_gene: TRBV19; abundance: few; len: 14; CDR3nt: TGTGCCAGTAGCCTGGACATGAGACTTGATGGCTACACCTTC; CDR3aa: CASSLDMRLDGYTF
j_gene: TRBJ1-6; d_gene: TRBD1; v_gene: TRBV23-1; abundance: NA; len: 20; CDR3nt: TGCGCCAGCAGTCAATACCCTGCCTGCGGGACAGGGGCGTATAATTCACCCCTCCACTTT; CDR3aa: CASSQYPACGTGAYNSPLHF
j_gene: TRBJ1-1; d_gene: NA; v_gene: TRBV2; abundance: NA; len: 15; CDR3nt: TGTGCCAGCAACTCTGACAGGAGATCTCGCACTGAAGCTTTCTTT; CDR3aa: CASNSDRRSRTEAFF
j_gene: TRBJ1-4; d_gene: TRBD1; v_gene: TRBV19; abundance: NA; len: 16; CDR3nt: TGTGCCAGTAGTATTTCAGGGGGAGCAACTAATGAAAAACTGTTTTTT; CDR3aa: CASSISGGATNEKLFF
j_gene: TRBJ2-5; d_gene: NA; v_gene: TRBV30; abundance: NA; len: 12; CDR3nt: TGTGCCTGGAGCTCTAGCGCGGAGACCCAGTACTTC; CDR3aa: CAWSSSAETQYF
j_gene: TRBJ2-7; d_gene: TRBD1; v_gene: TRBV10-3; abundance: few; len: 14; CDR3nt: TGTGCCATCAGCACGGGACAGGGGCAGTACGAGCAGTACTTC; CDR3aa: CAISTGQGQYEQYF
j_gene: TRBJ2-1; d_gene: NA; v_gene: TRBV18; abundance: NA; len: 13; CDR3nt: TGTGCCAGCTCACCAGAGGTATACAATGAGCAGTTCTTC; CDR3aa: CASSPEVYNEQFF
j_gene: TRBJ2-7; d_gene: NA; v_gene: TRBV11-3; abundance: NA; len: 12; CDR3nt: TGTGCCAGCCGGGACGCCCCCTACGAGCAGTACTTC; CDR3aa: CASRDAPYEQYF
j_gene: TRBJ1-4; d_gene: TRBD1; v_gene: TRBV28; abundance: NA; len: 14; CDR3nt: TGTGCCAGCACAAGTGGGGGACAGGGTGAAAAACTGTTTTTT; CDR3aa: CASTSGGQGEKLFF
j_gene: TRBJ1-6; d_gene: NA; v_gene: TRBV30; abundance: NA; len: 15; CDR3nt: TGTGCCTGGAGGCCCCGGACCGCCTATAATTCACCCCTCCACTTT; CDR3aa: CAWRPRTAYNSPLHF
j_gene: TRBJ2-5; d_gene: NA; v_gene: TRBV11-3; abundance: NA; len: 15; CDR3nt: TGTGCCAGCAGCGTAGACGCGGGGGCTGGACGAACCCAGTACTTC; CDR3aa: CASSVDAGAGRTQYF
j_gene: TRBJ2-7; d_gene: TRBD1; v_gene: TRBV27; abundance: NA; len: 15; CDR3nt: TGTGCCAGCGGACGTACGCGGACAGGGCCCCACGAGCAGTACTTC; CDR3aa: CASGRTRTGPHEQYF
j_gene: TRBJ1-1; d_gene: NA; v_gene: TRBV7-3; abundance: NA; len: 14; CDR3nt: TGTGCCAGCAGCTTTGGACAGCTTAACACTGAAGCTTTCTTT; CDR3aa: CASSFGQLNTEAFF
j_gene: TRBJ2-5; d_gene: NA; v_gene: TRBV29-1; abundance: NA; len: 14; CDR3nt: TGCAGCGTTGTCCCTGGGGGGCCTCAAGAGACCCAGTACTTC; CDR3aa: CSVVPGGPQETQYF